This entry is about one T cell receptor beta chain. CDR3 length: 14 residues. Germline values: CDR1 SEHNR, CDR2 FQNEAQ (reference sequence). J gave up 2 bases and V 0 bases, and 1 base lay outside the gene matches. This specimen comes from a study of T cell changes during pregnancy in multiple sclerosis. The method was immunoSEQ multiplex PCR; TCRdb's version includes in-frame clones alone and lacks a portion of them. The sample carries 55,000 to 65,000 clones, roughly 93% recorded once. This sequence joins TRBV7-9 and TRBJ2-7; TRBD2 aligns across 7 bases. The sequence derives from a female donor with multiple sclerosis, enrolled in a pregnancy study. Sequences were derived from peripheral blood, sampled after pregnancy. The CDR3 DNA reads TGTGCCAGCAGCTTAGCGCGGGGGACCTACGAGCAGTACTTC. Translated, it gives CASSLARGTYEQYF.